Below, 15 T cell receptor beta chains from the same sample are listed, as sequenced in a study of cytomegalovirus exposure and HLA in healthy donors. PCR involved 60 Vbeta and 13 Jbeta primers. The protocol was immunoSEQ multiplex PCR, while the TCRdb copy is restricted to in-frame clones and leaves out a portion. The top ten hold 12% of the sample, which has 70,000 to 90,000 clones, about three quarters seen once. What was sequenced was PBMCs. These receptors were obtained from a male donor in good health and CMV-seropositive.

The chain joins TRBV2 to TRBJ1-6; maybe TRBD1 (6 bases). Germline V lookup: CDR1 SNHLY, CDR2 FYNNEI. This CDR3 contains 15 residues. V dropped 6 bases and J dropped 4 bases, with 13 bases sitting between them. The CDR3 region has the DNA TGTGCCAGCAGGAAGGGGGACCTTTATAATTCACCCCTCCACTTT. It translates to CASRKGDLYNSPLHF.

The chain employs TRBV9 and TRBJ2-2, with a weak D call TRBD1 (6 bases). In germline, CDR1 is SGDLS, CDR2 YYNGEE. With 0 bases removed from V and 7 bases from J, the gap between germline ends came to 10 bases. The CDR3 runs 14 residues. CDR3 sequence: CASSVGPGDGELFF. DNA of the CDR3: TGTGCCAGCAGCGTAGGTCCAGGGGACGGGGAGCTGTTTTTT.

V gene TRBV4-2 combines with J gene TRBJ2-3; 7 positions agree with TRBD2. The ends lost 3 bases at V and 6 bases at J; junction bases unmatched: 15. This CDR3 has 17 amino acids. The germline V gene has CDR1 LGHNA and CDR2 YNFKEQ. Written as DNA, the CDR3 is TGTGCCAGCAGCCAGGCAGCCCTAGGGGCGGGGGTTGATACGCAGTATTTT. Translating gives CASSQAALGAGVDTQYF.

The genes are TRBV5-4 and TRBJ1-2; D might be TRBD1 (5 bases). V gave up 2 bases and J gave up 5 bases, with 10 bases separating them. The CDR3 is 13 residues long. Germline V gene sequence: CDR1 SGHNT, CDR2 YYREEE (reference sequence). CDR3 sequence: CASSFEGAYGYTF. The DNA of the CDR3 is TGTGCCAGCAGCTTCGAAGGGGCGTATGGCTACACCTTC.

This chain links TRBV4-1 with TRBJ2-5, with TRBD2 matching 11 bases. Near its end, the DNA agrees better with TRBJ2-7, so the J call may be wrong. Germline V gives CDR1 MGHRA, CDR2 YSYEKL. The CDR3 is 15 residues long. This CDR3 reads CASSRETSGNYEQYF. Here the CDR3 DNA reads TGCGCCAGCAGCCGAGAGACTAGCGGGAACTACGAGCAGTACTTC.

The rearrangement joins TRBV4-1 to TRBJ2-7; D not certain. V was shortened by 11 bases and J by 0 bases, with 8 bases between the two germline ends. Germline assignment: CDR1 MGHRA and CDR2 YSYEKL. CDR3 length: 11 amino acids. This CDR3 reads CASSYSYEQYF. The CDR3 coding sequence is TGCGCCTCCTCGTACTCCTACGAGCAGTACTTC.

This clone was seen once. The chain employs TRBV6-5 and TRBJ2-7; a weak D match, TRBD1 (5 bases). Trimming left V 7 bases short and J 2 bases short, with 12 bases between. The CDR3 is made up of 13 amino acids. Germline V lookup: CDR1 MNHEY, CDR2 SVGAGI. This CDR3 reads CASIHQGTYEQYF. The CDR3 DNA reads TGTGCCAGCATTCATCAGGGAACCTACGAGCAGTACTTC.

The V and J genes are TRBV4-3 and TRBJ2-6, with a tentative D call TRBD1 (5 bases). This CDR3 contains 17 residues. CDR1 and CDR2 (germline): LGHNA, YSLEER. V was trimmed by 5 bases and J by 0 bases, leaving 14 bases between them. CDR3 amino acids: CASSSSTGPSGANVLTF. As DNA, the CDR3 is TGCGCCAGCAGCTCCAGTACAGGTCCCTCTGGGGCCAACGTCCTGACTTTC.

This sequence joins TRBV11-2 and TRBJ1-2; tentatively, D is TRBD1 (6 bases). Trimming left V 0 bases short and J 3 bases short, with 8 bases between. Germline V CDR1 and CDR2: SGHAT, FQNNGV. CDR3 length: 14 residues. CDR3 in amino acids: CASSLDHRDYGYTF. The CDR3 nucleotides are TGTGCCAGCAGCTTAGATCACAGGGACTATGGCTACACCTTC.

The chain joins TRBV30 to TRBJ2-1, with 11 bases aligning to TRBD2. The CDR3 consists of 13 residues. In germline, CDR1 is GTSNPN, CDR2 SVGIG (reference sequence). Losses at the gene ends were 4 bases for V and 7 bases for J; bases not matched to a gene: 3. The CDR3 DNA sequence: TGTGCCTGGACGGGACTAGCGGCTAATGAGCAGTTCTTC. Translation gives CAWTGLAANEQFF.

V gene TRBV6-5 combines with J gene TRBJ2-1, with TRBD1 matching 9 bases. The CDR3 contains 15 residues. J gave up 8 bases and V 7 bases, and 12 bases lay outside the gene matches. Germline CDR1 MNHEY, CDR2 SVGAGI. CDR3 bases: TGTGCCAGCACCAAAGGGACAGGGACGGTGTATGAGCAGTTCTTC. Translating it yields CASTKGTGTVYEQFF.

Sample share makes this clone medium-sized. The J gene is TRBJ2-7, the V gene TRBV21-1; the table's D call of TRBD2 was not tested on the DNA. TRBV21-1 is recorded as a pseudogene. The CDR3 covers 17 residues. For the CDR3, the DNA is TGTGCCAGCAGCAAAGAAGGAGCTAGCGGACCTCTACGAGAGCAGTACTTC. It specifies CASSKEGASGPLREQYF.

The genes are TRBV30 and TRBJ1-6, with a tentative D call TRBD1 (5 bases). Germline-derived CDR1 and CDR2 are GTSNPN and SVGIG (reference sequence). V lost 3 bases and J lost 11, with 17 bases in between. The CDR3 consists of 14 residues. CDR3 bases: TGTGCCTGGAGCCTTGGGGCAATGAAGCCACCCCTCCACTTT. Its translation is CAWSLGAMKPPLHF.

This chain links TRBV7-9 with TRBJ2-1; 10 bases fit TRBD2. Germline CDR1 SEHNR, CDR2 FQNEAQ (reference sequence). This CDR3 has 16 amino acids. Trimming took 1 base from V and 3 from J; bases not matched to a gene: 3. The CDR3 DNA sequence: TGTGCCAGCAGCTTAGGGACTAGCGGTTTCTACAATGAGCAGTTCTTC. Amino acid sequence: CASSLGTSGFYNEQFF.

J is TRBJ1-3 and V is TRBV4-2; D is possibly TRBD1 (5 bases). V was trimmed by 6 bases and J by 0 bases, leaving 12 bases between them. The germline V gene has CDR1 LGHNA and CDR2 YNFKEQ. The CDR3 runs to 15 residues. The CDR3 sequence: CASRKTATSGNTIYF. The CDR3 coding sequence is TGTGCCAGCAGAAAGACAGCAACCTCTGGAAACACCATATATTTT.